The T cell receptor beta chain under discussion was sequenced for a study of read filtering for tumor transcriptome and immune sequencing (dated by TCRdb to 2020 to 2021). Background on the whole study: The cohort had 16 to 20 male and 14 female patients with a mean age of roughly 66 years, ranging from roughly 45 to 80. By revised international staging, roughly eight patients were R-ISS I, about 15 were R-ISS II and about 7 were R-ISS III. Whole-transcriptome libraries were prepared with the TruSeq RNA Access Library Prep Kit after DNase treatment. TCR-region mapped reads per sample ranged from about 3.5 to 11 million with IR-seq versus only roughly 75 to 1273 with RNA-seq. TCR repertoires obtained by targeted immune repertoire sequencing and by bulk whole-transcriptome sequencing performed on the same bone marrow samples were compared. As a main aim, a read-filtering strategy for immune repertoire data was addressed, with the specific question being whether clonotypes supported by a single read should be removed. The paper's findings and limits, for the study overall: Compared with RNA-seq, IR-seq captured clonotypes at much higher depth and more reliably, and a smaller IR-seq throughput was enough to identify most shared clonotypes. Rather than purified T cells, the sorted CD138-negative fraction was a mixed bone marrow immune population. The correlation between IR-seq and RNA-seq shared clonotype proportions was increased by removal of single-read clonotypes. Single-read clonotypes made up around 80% of clonotypes but only approximately 3.5% of total reads in IR-seq, compared with approximately 75% of clonotypes and approximately 40% of reads in RNA-seq.

The germline V gene (reference sequence) sets CDR1 to LNHDA and CDR2 to SQIVND. The germline V end is reduced by 6 bases and the J end by 3 bases; junction bases left unmatched: 6. The CDR3, from cysteine to phenylalanine, totals 15 residues. This entry keeps only the CDR3 DNA: 45 bases, framed from base 1. Every patient had bone marrow sampled at the time of active disease. Isolation of bone marrow mononuclear cells was performed by Ficoll-Hypaque density gradient centrifugation. Myeloma plasma cells were removed and CD138-negative cells were collected by negative selection after labeling with CD138 magnetic microbeads on a MACS separator. Purity of the isolated cells was checked by flow cytometry on an Attune NxT using CD138 antibodies. TRIzol reagent was used to extract total RNA, and a NanoDrop spectrophotometer was used to quantify the extracted RNA. For each patient, paired RNA-seq and IR-seq were run on the CD138-negative bone marrow sample from that patient.

This clonotype was seen at least ten times. Its antigen specificity is not known. It has no much larger one-base neighbor in the sample; base qualities were not kept. TCR libraries were built from approximately 400 ng RNA with the Immunoverse kit, using molecular barcoded adaptors covering alpha/delta and beta/gamma chains. TCR library preparation used the same RNA that went into transcriptome sequencing. TCR libraries were sequenced on an Illumina HiSeq 4000 with 2 x 150 cycles. In the paper's pipeline: Using MiXCR, which included quality filtering and error correction, TCR reads were aligned to human V, D, J and C references and then assembled into CDR3 clonotypes. Clonotype counts and gene usage diversity were analyzed with the tcR package in R. For inspection of raw mapping reads, RNA-seq reads were mapped by STAR aligner version 2.5.3a onto GRCh37 of the human genome. To test the effect of sequencing depth on detected clonotypes, IR-seq fastq files were randomly downsampled using Seqtk 1.3. TCRdb reprocessed the public reads (quality trimming at Q25 with fastp, clone calling with MiXCR) and kept in-frame beta chains. CDR3 protein sequences are deduplicated, and each keeps its most common genes and DNA. For this entry, the V and J calls and clone size follow TCRdb and not the study's own pipeline. This sample lists 39,000 or so distinct CDR3 sequences; around an eighth were detected once. The ten biggest clones cover 25% to 35% of the sample.

The source material was a population of CD138-negative cells sorted from bone marrow. The sample's cell subset or site, from its label and the paper: bone marrow mononuclear cells depleted of CD138+ plasma/myeloma cells by negative magnetic selection. The rearranged segments are TRBV19 and TRBJ2-5, with 11 junctional bases fitting TRBD2. The clonotype originates from a donor at least 40 years old with multiple myeloma. The CDR3 corresponds to CASRPTSGRKETQYF. The DNA is TGTGCCAGTAGACCTACTAGCGGGAGAAAAGAGACCCAGTACTTC.